This T cell receptor beta chain was found in a study of cytomegalovirus exposure and HLA in healthy donors (dated by TCRdb to about 2017). With respect to the entire study: An earlier analysis of some 620 of the donors reported over 250 Gb of sequence data and 95 million to 140 million unique TCR beta sequences obtained from around 170 million T cells. Typing coverage differed by locus: A, B, C, DRB1 and DQB1 were typed in roughly 629-630 donors, DQA1 in around 500, DPA1 in some 610, and DPB1 in roughly 450. Roughly 5 DR-DQ haplotypes were treated as single units for association and clustering because of strong linkage in the cohort. Of the 350 to 450 genotyped donors, 65% to 90% were placed in the genetic ancestry cluster associated with self-reported Caucasian donors. HLA typing included class I and class II loci at four-digit resolution. The aim of the study was to test whether cataloging public T cell receptors could identify signatures of past pathogen exposure. To predict cytomegalovirus infection status, the study brought together high-throughput TCR immunosequencing, statistical association of individual TCRs with disease status, and machine learning. Genome-wide SNP genotypes for about three fifths of the roughly 670 donors were used in a later genetic analysis, which treated that subset as a discovery cohort. To decide whether each TCR beta V gene segment behaved as functional or pseudogenic, an earlier analysis of some 580 of the donors relied on high-throughput TCR beta sequencing. Among 398 genotyped donors of the cohort, an average of 235,054 unique TCR beta nucleotide sequences were sequenced per donor, around 18% of them non-productive. Alongside the repertoire data, information on donor age, sex, ethnicity and CMV serostatus was compiled. In the later analysis, no new phenotypic data were used to find candidate immune exposures; instead, reliance was placed on TCR beta sequences and their occurrence across donors. An early release that covered some 640 HLA-typed donors contained approximately 290 gigabases of sequencing data and tens of millions of unique TCR sequences. In addition to the first cohort of several hundred subjects, a separate validation cohort of approximately 130 different subjects was used. The study used immunosequencing to profile the T cell repertoires of approximately 650 subjects and linked those repertoires to cytomegalovirus serostatus. In a later analysis, previously published TCR beta repertoires from several hundred donors were re-analyzed and high-resolution HLA genotyping was added so that TCR occurrence patterns could be studied. Every discovery cohort repertoire had been produced on one sequencing platform.

On this clone itself: This clone's antigen is unknown. The record has no base qualities; no much larger clone is one base away. Different DNA sequences within this sample yield the same CDR3.

Trimming takes 4 bases from V and 3 bases from J, and the germline ends sit 8 bases apart. The CDR3 measures 12 amino acids from cysteine to phenylalanine. This entry keeps only the CDR3 DNA: 36 bases, framed from base 1. According to the germline V gene, CDR1 reads SGHRS and CDR2 reads YFSETQ. Library preparation employed the immunoSEQ multiplex PCR assay. A mixture of 60 forward primers for TCR Vbeta segments and 13 reverse primers for TCR Jbeta segments was used in the multiplex PCR. The CDR3 region of rearranged TCR beta genes was amplified from genomic DNA with a multiplex PCR assay. The Illumina HiSeq System was used to sequence the amplified TCR beta libraries as 87-base-pair reads. In the original analysis: A later analysis tallied roughly 78 million unique TCR beta chains across the 666 repertoires, and roughly 11 million of those chains were shared by two or more donors. A nearest-neighbor algorithm error-corrected the raw reads and collapsed the reads into unique sequences, merging closely related sequences to remove PCR and sequencing errors. CDR3 sequences were aligned to IMGT reference sequences to assign V, D and J gene segments. For a sequence to be retained, a match of at least six nucleotides to both a V gene segment and a J gene segment was required. A rearrangement counted as productive if the CDR3 had no stop codons and remained in frame with V and J, and every other rearrangement counted as non-productive. Following IMGT convention, CDR3 was defined as the stretch from the second conserved V-encoded cysteine to the conserved J-encoded phenylalanine. Sequences without an unambiguous match to a single V gene segment were excluded from the earlier analysis of a few hundred of the donors. In an earlier analysis of a few hundred of the donors, V segments were called functional above 56.7% productive rearrangements and were called segregating when the between-donor standard deviation exceeded 5%. A statistical classification framework was developed to diagnose cytomegalovirus status using the catalog of TCR beta chain sequences. A later analysis assigned V and J genes by comparing TCR nucleotide sequences with IMGT/GENE-DB human TR gene sequences. A later analysis assigned CDR3 sequences and most-parsimonious VDJ recombination scenarios with the TCRdist pipeline. In a later analysis, each TCR beta chain was defined by its CDR3 amino acid sequence together with its V-gene family, and reads lacking a unique V-gene family were excluded. To address suspected cross-contamination and a sequencing artifact, a later analysis removed a few hundred highly shared, low-generation-probability nucleotide sequences. For each public chain, a later analysis derived a clonal expansion index from normalized ranks of inferred template counts within each repertoire. A later analysis computed generation probabilities with a VDJ recombination model fitted to out-of-frame rearrangements, and checked the results against IGoR. Hypergeometric tests were used in a later analysis to score TCR-TCR, TCR-HLA and TCR-CMV co-occurrence, with a repertoire-size bias correction applied to the TCR pairs. To estimate false discovery rates, a later analysis permuted the HLA or CMV assignments 20 times. In a later analysis, co-occurring TCRs were grouped using DBSCAN, and TCRdist sequence similarity was added for clustering within HLA-allele-positive subsets. Repertoires with fewer than 30,000 or more than 120,000 public chains, plus five repertoires with anomalous nucleotide sharing, were excluded from co-occurrence clustering. The source is immuneACCESS, and TCRdb retained only in-frame sequences with V and J called. Part of the clones is not carried over; for the studies checked, unresolved V genes explain less than half of this, and the remainder is unexplained. Clone size and the V and J calls come from that table; the DNA yielded D and trimming. The sample table holds some 130,000 clones, of which around 9% were seen once. The ten largest clones represent roughly 7% of the sample.

What the authors observed across the whole study: Broadly in line with IMGT annotations, most TCR beta V segments showed up in productive rearrangements about 90% or about 30% of the time in an earlier analysis of 450 to 600 of the donors. In a later analysis, some 17,000 TCR beta sequences were associated with specific HLA alleles at a false discovery rate of 0.05. A total of fewer than 200 TCR beta chains were listed by the study as associated with cytomegalovirus. In a later analysis, HLA-associated TCR beta chains were found to be more clonally expanded and to have lower generation probabilities than equally common non-associated chains. In this cohort, only TCR beta chains were sequenced, and detectable features were limited by the absence of alpha or paired-chain data. According to a later genetic analysis, donors in an Asian-associated ancestry cluster had fewer N-insertions in productive TCRs than the approximately 690-donor mean. The presence/absence analyses assumed that sequencing depth was roughly uniform across donors, and that assumption may not be true. Correlated functional status among segregating V segments might reflect linkage disequilibrium, but an unknown experimental factor could not be ruled out. A later analysis found that TCR association rates varied across HLA loci, with DRB1 alleles showing the most associated TCRs and HLA-C alleles the fewest. A group of highly shared sequence variants was considered likely to be a technical artifact of the sequencing pipeline. In vitro tests confirmed that a few of the cytomegalovirus-associated TCR beta chains recognize cytomegalovirus antigens. Most TCR sequences were seen in very few donors, while some public TCRs were found in many individuals. The earlier analysis of almost 600 of the donors excluded 15 to 20 rarely observed V segments, including chromosome 9 orphons, because counts were too low. According to a later analysis, most CMV-associated TCR beta chains appeared to be HLA-restricted, and the HLA associations seemed to be driven largely by CMV exposure. An association between a missense DCLRE1C variant and V-gene and J-gene trimming of TCR beta chains was found in a later genetic analysis and replicated in an independent cohort. It was suggested by the authors that the approach could potentially be generalized to other disease states and immunological phenotypes. In a later analysis, several top co-occurrence clusters were reported to appear linked to parvovirus B19, influenza, CMV and Epstein-Barr virus. Because HLA typing was missing for some donors at each locus, association tests included only the typed subset. The classifier was reported to diagnose cytomegalovirus status with high specificity and sensitivity in both the original cohort and the validation cohort. Strong co-occurrence of HLA alleles, especially DR and DQ, made assigning TCR associations to individual alleles difficult. A further reported finding was that TCR beta sequences accurately predicted the HLA-A and HLA-B alleles for most subjects in the first cohort. CMV serostatus was the only immune exposure information available for the cohort. The 87-base-pair reads could not distinguish some IMGT-functional V segments, including TRBV6-2 and TRBV6-3, so those segments were excluded.

The cohort was made up of approximately 700 healthy bone marrow donors. All cohort members were sampled while nominally healthy, although unrecorded immune exposures were likely present. The donor tested CMV seropositive and was one of the 289 seropositive cohort members. Each donor provided a peripheral blood sample, and peripheral blood mononuclear cells were used for TCR beta sequencing. Genomic DNA extraction from the blood cell samples was performed with the Qiagen DNeasy Blood Extraction Kit. The chain was built from TRBV5-1 and TRBJ2-7, and perhaps TRBD1 as D gene, on 6 matching bases. This receptor was obtained from a woman aged 35 to 49 in good health and CMV-seropositive. Sequenced input: PBMCs. The CDR3 sequence is CASSVQGYEQYF. The nucleotide sequence is TGCGCCAGCAGCGTACAGGGCTACGAGCAGTACTTC.